This T cell receptor (beta chain) appears in the sequencing data of a study of shared clonotypes between healthy human individuals. V lost 7 bases to trimming and J lost 7 bases, with 22 bases between them. The CDR3 is 15 residues long. Germline-derived CDR1 and CDR2 are MDHEN and SYDVKM. The repertoire was sequenced with immunoSEQ multiplex PCR; TCRdb's copy has only in-frame clones and lacks some. Seen here are 2 million to 2.5 million clones, less than 95% observed once, and the top ten hold approximately 0.39%. The split of CD4+ cells yielded CD45RA+ naive and CD45RA-negative memory subsets. Sequencing was carried out using naive CD4+ T cells from PBMCs. The subset: CD45RA+ positively selected. The chain employs TRBV28 and TRBJ1-1; D perhaps matches TRBD1 (5 bases). The TCR was taken from a man aged 18 to 29 in good health. Some clones in this sample may be carry-over from other donors' samples. The CDR3 region has the DNA TGTGCCAGCACCCTTACTATGGGGGGGAGAGGTGAAGCTTTCTTT. This gives the protein CASTLTMGGRGEAFF.